The rows below give T cell receptor beta chains drawn from one sample of a study of Graves' ophthalmopathy and Graves' hyperthyroidism. MiXCR, applied by TCRdb to the multiplex PCR reads, yields one record per CDR3 protein. Here the sample spans around 22,000 distinct CDR3 sequences, about 50% being singletons. Material: peripheral blood. These receptors were taken from an adult woman with stable Graves' hyperthyroidism. Both conserved end residues are part of each CDR3. The D gene is left open where the match is weak. For some rows the clone size is stated as once, few or many, or as a class when expanded; others skip it.

>medium-sized|TRBV25-1|TRBJ2-7|-
CASGGGYEQYF
TGTGCCAGCGGCGGTGGCTACGAGCAGTACTTC
>-|TRBV2|TRBJ2-5|-
CASKGLRAETQYF
TGTGCCAGTAAGGGACTTCGGGCAGAGACCCAGTACTTC
>-|TRBV15|TRBJ2-7|TRBD2
CATSRGTSGSYEQYF
TGTGCCACCAGCAGAGGGACTAGCGGGTCCTACGAGCAGTACTTC
>-|TRBV9|TRBJ2-7|-
CASSVTGNVPCELYF
TGTGCCAGCAGCGTAACTGGGAACGTTCCGTGCGAGCTGTACTTT
>many|TRBV28|TRBJ2-7|-
CASTAPRTTYEQYF
TGTGCCAGCACCGCCCCCAGGACAACATACGAGCAGTACTTC
>once|TRBV7-2|TRBJ1-1|TRBD1
CASSSGDRVPTTEAFF
TGTGCCAGCAGCTCCGGGGACAGGGTTCCGACCACTGAAGCTTTCTTT
>many|TRBV30|TRBJ2-1|-
CAWSGDRYGEQFF
TGTGCCTGGAGTGGGGATAGATACGGTGAGCAGTTCTTC
>many|TRBV28|TRBJ2-2|-
CASGYFTGELFF
TGTGCCAGCGGATACTTCACCGGGGAGCTGTTTTTT
>many|TRBV7-3|TRBJ2-3|-
CASSSHTDTQYF
TGTGCCAGCAGCTCCCACACAGATACGCAGTATTTT
>-|TRBV20-1|TRBJ2-5|-
CSASLGLAWNKETQYF
TGCAGTGCTAGCCTGGGCCTAGCCTGGAATAAAGAGACCCAGTACTTC
>-|TRBV3-1|TRBJ2-3|-
CASSHAGRDTQYF
TGTGCCAGCAGCCACGCCGGACGGGATACGCAGTATTTT
>many|TRBV3-1|TRBJ2-1|TRBD2
CASSQDAGGPNEQFF
TGTGCCAGCAGCCAAGATGCGGGAGGTCCCAATGAGCAGTTCTTC
>many|TRBV20-1|TRBJ1-4|-
CSARDSRGGGEKLFF
TGCAGTGCTAGAGATTCCCGAGGGGGGGGCGAAAAACTGTTTTTT
>many|TRBV7-9|TRBJ1-1|-
CASSLEGNREAFF
TGTGCCAGCAGCTTAGAGGGGAACCGGGAAGCTTTCTTT
>many|TRBV5-1|TRBJ2-5|-
CASSLNSQRETQYF
TGCGCCAGCAGCTTAAACAGCCAACGGGAGACCCAGTACTTC
>medium-sized|TRBV7-3|TRBJ2-5|TRBD2
CASSLTPSGRGTQYF
TGTGCCAGCAGCTTAACGCCGAGCGGGAGAGGGACCCAGTACTTC
>-|TRBV7-8|TRBJ2-3|-
CASSLDTPSTDTQYF
TGTGCCAGCAGCTTAGATACACCCAGCACAGATACGCAGTATTTT
>-|TRBV7-7|TRBJ2-1|-
CASSFGRHNEQFF
TGTGCTAGCAGCTTTGGACGCCACAATGAGCAGTTCTTC
>-|TRBV9|TRBJ2-3|TRBD1
CASSYEGAGTDTQYF
TGTGCCAGCAGCTACGAGGGGGCGGGCACAGATACGCAGTATTTT
>-|TRBV12-3/TRBV12-4|TRBJ2-5|TRBD2
CASSFAAGDQETQYF
TGTGCCAGTAGTTTCGCAGCGGGAGACCAAGAGACCCAGTACTTC
>many|TRBV20-1|TRBJ2-7|TRBD2
CSVTRPGTSGRGEQYF
TGCAGTGTCACCCGGCCCGGGACTAGCGGGAGGGGGGAGCAGTACTTC
>many|TRBV19|TRBJ2-1|TRBD2
CASKRGTSGSSYNEQFF
TGTGCCAGCAAGAGAGGGACTAGCGGGAGCTCCTACAATGAGCAGTTCTTC
>-|TRBV13|TRBJ1-1|-
CASSLVGAHAEAFF
TGTGCCAGCAGCTTGGTGGGGGCTCACGCTGAAGCTTTCTTT
>-|TRBV7-6|TRBJ1-3|TRBD1
CASSSGQGMGNTIYF
TGTGCCAGCAGCTCGGGACAGGGAATGGGAAACACCATATATTTT
>medium-sized|TRBV16|TRBJ2-5|-
CASSQFHRTEETQYF
TGTGCCAGCAGCCAATTCCATAGGACAGAAGAGACCCAGTACTTC
>-|TRBV5-1|TRBJ1-6|TRBD1
CASSYDRARSYNSPLHF
TGCGCCAGCAGCTACGACAGGGCTCGCTCCTATAATTCACCCCTCCACTTT
>medium-sized|TRBV15|TRBJ1-6|TRBD1
CATSRRQGPNSPLHF
TGTGCCACCAGCAGACGACAGGGCCCAAATTCACCCCTCCACTTT
>-|TRBV5-1|TRBJ2-6|-
CASSWTVRTGANVLTF
TGCGCCAGCAGCTGGACCGTTCGAACGGGGGCCAACGTCCTGACTTTC
>-|TRBV7-4|TRBJ1-2|-
CASSTISGSNYGYTF
TGTGCCAGCAGCACAATCAGTGGATCTAACTATGGCTACACCTTC
>once|TRBV20-1|TRBJ2-1|-
CSASTAGTQYNEQFF
TGCAGTGCCAGCACCGCCGGGACACAGTACAATGAGCAGTTCTTC
>-|TRBV4-1|TRBJ2-7|-
CASSQVGLAPYEQYF
TGCGCCAGCAGCCAAGTTGGTCTAGCCCCGTACGAGCAGTACTTC
>-|TRBV10-3|TRBJ1-6|TRBD1
CAISSRDRGTGSPLHF
TGTGCCATCTCGTCCCGGGACAGGGGAACGGGATCACCCCTCCACTTT
>many|TRBV4-2|TRBJ2-3|-
CASSQAMGGPDTQYF
TGTGCCAGCAGCCAAGCTATGGGGGGGCCGGATACGCAGTATTTT
>-|TRBV7-2|TRBJ2-7|TRBD1
CASSPQDRGSYEQYF
TGTGCCAGCAGCCCACAGGACAGGGGCAGTTACGAGCAGTACTTC
>medium-sized|TRBV24-1|TRBJ2-2|TRBD2
CATSDPEQRSGRAGELFF
TGTGCCACCAGTGACCCCGAGCAAAGGTCGGGGAGGGCCGGGGAGCTGTTTTTT